The T cell receptor (beta chain) described here comes from a study of post-analysis software for immune sequencing data. Across the study: The disease courses covered relapsing-remitting, secondary progressive and progressive-relapsing multiple sclerosis.

Study-wide results and caveats: Controls had significantly higher normalized Chao1 diversity than multiple sclerosis patients.

Worth noting for this clonotype: The antigen remains undetermined.

TCR beta libraries were prepared from cDNA with unique molecular identifiers. T cells, about 0.85 to 11 million of them, yielded some 500,000 cDNA molecules. A single record per CDR3 protein comes from TCRdb applying MiXCR to the PCR reads. The profile covers about 820,000 distinct CDR3 sequences, with roughly 58% appearing a single time and 4.6% taken by the ten largest. Material: blood. The clonotype originates from a girl under 18 with multiple sclerosis.

The CDR3 sequence: CSATRTGARTEAFF. Here the CDR3 DNA reads TGCAGTGCTACCAGGACAGGGGCCCGCACTGAAGCTTTCTTT. The V and J genes are TRBV20-1 and TRBJ1-1; 9 bases align to TRBD1. The germline V gene has CDR1 DFQATT and CDR2 SNEGSKA (reference sequence). The CDR3 length is 14 residues. V shed 4 bases and J 4 bases; nucleotides not matched to a gene: 7.